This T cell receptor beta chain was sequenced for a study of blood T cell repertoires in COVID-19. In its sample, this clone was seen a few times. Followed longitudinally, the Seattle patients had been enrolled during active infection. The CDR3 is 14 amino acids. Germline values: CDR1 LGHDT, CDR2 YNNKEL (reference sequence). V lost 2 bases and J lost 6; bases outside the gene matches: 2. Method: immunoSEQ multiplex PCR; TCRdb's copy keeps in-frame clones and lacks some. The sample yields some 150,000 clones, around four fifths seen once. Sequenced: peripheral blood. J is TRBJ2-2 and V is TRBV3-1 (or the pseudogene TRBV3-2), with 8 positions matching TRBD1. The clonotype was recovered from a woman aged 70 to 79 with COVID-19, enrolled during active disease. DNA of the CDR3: TGTGCCAGCAGCCAAAACAGGGGGGCCGGGGAGCTGTTTTTT. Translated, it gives CASSQNRGAGELFF.